This TCR beta chain was profiled in a study of beta chain features in type 1 diabetes. The authors took one heparinised blood draw, averaging about 116 mL, from each donor. Study-level points and caveats: PCR might show a preference for shorter templates, equally across patients and controls. Moderate yet significant TCRB CDR3 shortening was seen in Type 1 diabetes patients in all four CD4+ subsets.

As regards this clone: Its antigen is not known.

Germline V gives CDR1 SEHNR, CDR2 FQNEAQ (reference sequence). The CDR3 spans 12 residues. Trimming left V 6 bases short and J 6 bases short, with 9 bases between. Reverse transcribing all isolated RNA meant expressed TCRB transcripts were sequenced. Generated by immunoSEQ multiplex PCR, the TCRdb table keeps only in-frame clones and is missing some. The sample has 200,000 to 300,000 clones; roughly 22% are singletons. The receptor comes from a middle-aged woman with type 1 diabetes. The rearrangement links TRBV7-9 to TRBJ2-1; a possible D gene is TRBD1 (6 bases). Source material: naive CD4+ T cells from blood. The chain's CDR3 is CASRRTANEQFF. The DNA for the CDR3 is TGTGCCAGCAGGAGGACAGCCAATGAGCAGTTCTTC.